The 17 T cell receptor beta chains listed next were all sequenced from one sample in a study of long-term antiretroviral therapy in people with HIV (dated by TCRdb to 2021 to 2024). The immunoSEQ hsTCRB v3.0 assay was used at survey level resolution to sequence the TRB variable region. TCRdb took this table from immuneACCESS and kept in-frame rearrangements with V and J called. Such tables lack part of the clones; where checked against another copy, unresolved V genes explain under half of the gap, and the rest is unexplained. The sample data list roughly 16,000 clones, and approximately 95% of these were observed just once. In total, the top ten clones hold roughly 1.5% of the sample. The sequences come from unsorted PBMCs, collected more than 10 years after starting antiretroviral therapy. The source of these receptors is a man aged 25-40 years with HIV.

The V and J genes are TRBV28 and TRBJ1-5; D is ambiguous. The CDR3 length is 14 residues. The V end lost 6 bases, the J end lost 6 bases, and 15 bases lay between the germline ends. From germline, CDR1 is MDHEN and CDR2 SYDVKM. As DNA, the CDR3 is TGTGCCAGCAGCCACTACGGATATAGTCAGCCCCAGCATTTT. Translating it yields CASSHYGYSQPQHF.

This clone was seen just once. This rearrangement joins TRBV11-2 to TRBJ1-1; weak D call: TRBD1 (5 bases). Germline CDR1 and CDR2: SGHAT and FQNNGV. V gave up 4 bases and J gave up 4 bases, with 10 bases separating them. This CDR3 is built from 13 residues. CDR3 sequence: CASSWDEGTEAFF. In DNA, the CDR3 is TGTGCCAGCAGCTGGGACGAGGGCACTGAAGCTTTCTTT.

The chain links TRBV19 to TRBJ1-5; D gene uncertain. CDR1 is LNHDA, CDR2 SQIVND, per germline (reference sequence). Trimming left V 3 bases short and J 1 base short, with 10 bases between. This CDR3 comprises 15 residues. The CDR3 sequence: CASSIVPGSNQPQHF. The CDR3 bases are TGTGCCAGTAGTATTGTCCCCGGGAGCAATCAGCCCCAGCATTTT.

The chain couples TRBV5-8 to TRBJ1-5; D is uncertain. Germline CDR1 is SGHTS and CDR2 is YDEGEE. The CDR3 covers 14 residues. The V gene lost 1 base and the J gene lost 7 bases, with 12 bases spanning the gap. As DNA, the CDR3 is TGTGCCAGCAGCTTGAATTCGGGTTTGCAGCCCCAGCATTTT. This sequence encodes CASSLNSGLQPQHF.

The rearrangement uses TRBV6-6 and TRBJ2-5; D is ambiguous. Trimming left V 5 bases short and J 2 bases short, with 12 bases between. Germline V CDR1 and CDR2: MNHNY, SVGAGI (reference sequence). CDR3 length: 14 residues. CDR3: CASSNPRPQETQYF. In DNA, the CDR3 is TGTGCCAGCAGTAACCCCCGGCCTCAAGAGACCCAGTACTTC.

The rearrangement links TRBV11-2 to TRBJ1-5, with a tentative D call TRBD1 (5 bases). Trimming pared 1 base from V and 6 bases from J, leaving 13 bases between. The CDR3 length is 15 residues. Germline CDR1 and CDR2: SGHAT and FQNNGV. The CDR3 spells CASSLGEQEFQPQHF. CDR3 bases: TGTGCCAGCAGCTTAGGGGAACAGGAGTTTCAGCCCCAGCATTTT.

The CDR3 sequence is CASSYPRDSITETQYF. Written as DNA, the CDR3 is TGTGCCAGCAGCTATCCTCGGGATTCCATTACGGAGACCCAGTACTTC. V and J are TRBV11-2 and TRBJ2-5, with a possible D match to TRBD2 (5 bases). Trimming took off 4 bases at V and 5 bases at J, with 20 bases between the two ends. CDR3 length: 16 residues. In germline, CDR1 is SGHAT, CDR2 FQNNGV.

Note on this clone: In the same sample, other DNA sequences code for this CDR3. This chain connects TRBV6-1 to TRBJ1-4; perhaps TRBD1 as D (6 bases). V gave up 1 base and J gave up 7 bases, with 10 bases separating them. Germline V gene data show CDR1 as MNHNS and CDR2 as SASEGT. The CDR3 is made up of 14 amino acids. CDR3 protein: CASSEDRAREKLFF. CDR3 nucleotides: TGTGCCAGCAGTGAAGACAGGGCACGTGAAAAACTGTTTTTT.

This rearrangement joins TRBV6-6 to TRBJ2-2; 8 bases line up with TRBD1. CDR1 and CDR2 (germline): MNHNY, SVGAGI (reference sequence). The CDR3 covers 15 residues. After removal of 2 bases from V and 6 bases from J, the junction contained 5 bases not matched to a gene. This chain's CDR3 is CASSYGTGGPGELFF. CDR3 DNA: TGTGCCAGCAGTTACGGGACAGGCGGTCCCGGGGAGCTGTTTTTT.

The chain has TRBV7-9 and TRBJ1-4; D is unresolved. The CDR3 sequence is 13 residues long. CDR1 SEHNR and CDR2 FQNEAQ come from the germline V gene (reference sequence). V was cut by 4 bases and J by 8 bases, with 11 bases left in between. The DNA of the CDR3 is TGTGCCAGCAGCTCCGTAGTCAGCGAAAAACTGTTTTTT. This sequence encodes CASSSVVSEKLFF.

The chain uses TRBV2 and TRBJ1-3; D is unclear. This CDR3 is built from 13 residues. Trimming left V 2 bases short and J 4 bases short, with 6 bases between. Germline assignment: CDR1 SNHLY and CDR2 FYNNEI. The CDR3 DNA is TGTGCCAGCAGTGAACAGACGGGAAACACCATATATTTT. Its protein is CASSEQTGNTIYF. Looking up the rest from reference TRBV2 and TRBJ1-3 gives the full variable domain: EPEVTQTPSHQVTQMGQEVILRCVPISNHLYFYWYRQILGQKVEFLVSFYNNEISEKSEIFDDQFSVERPDGSNFTLKIRSTKLEDSAMYFCASSEQTGNTIYFGEGSWLTVV.

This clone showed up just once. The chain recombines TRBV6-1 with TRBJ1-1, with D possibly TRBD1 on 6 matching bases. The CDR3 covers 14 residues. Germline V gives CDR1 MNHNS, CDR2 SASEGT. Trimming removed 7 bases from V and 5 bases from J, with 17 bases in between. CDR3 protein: CASTSQTQGTEAFF. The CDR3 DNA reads TGTGCCAGCACCTCCCAAACACAGGGTACTGAAGCTTTCTTT.

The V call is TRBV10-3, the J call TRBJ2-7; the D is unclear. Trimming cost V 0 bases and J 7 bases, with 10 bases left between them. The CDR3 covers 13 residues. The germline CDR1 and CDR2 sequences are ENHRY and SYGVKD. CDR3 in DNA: TGTGCCATCAGTGAGTCCTCCTTAGGTGAGCAGTACGTC. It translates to CAISESSLGEQYV.

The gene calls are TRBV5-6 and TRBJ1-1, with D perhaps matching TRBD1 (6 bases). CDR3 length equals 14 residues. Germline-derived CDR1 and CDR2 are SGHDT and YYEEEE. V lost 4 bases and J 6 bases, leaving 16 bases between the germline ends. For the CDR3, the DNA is TGTGCCAGCAGCCAAGGGGGGGAATGGCCTGAAGCTTTCTTT. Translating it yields CASSQGGEWPEAFF.

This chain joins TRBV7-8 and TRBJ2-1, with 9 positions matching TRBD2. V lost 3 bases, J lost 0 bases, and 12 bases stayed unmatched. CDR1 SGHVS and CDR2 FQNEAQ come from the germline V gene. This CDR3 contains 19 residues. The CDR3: CASSLPRAGGSSSYNEQFF. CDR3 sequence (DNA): TGTGCCAGCAGCTTGCCTAGAGCGGGGGGTTCTAGCTCCTACAATGAGCAGTTCTTC.

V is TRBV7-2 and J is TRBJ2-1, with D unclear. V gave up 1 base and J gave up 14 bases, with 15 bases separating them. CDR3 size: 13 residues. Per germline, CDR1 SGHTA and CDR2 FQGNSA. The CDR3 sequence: CASSLERAHPEFF. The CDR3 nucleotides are TGTGCCAGCAGCTTAGAACGGGCACACCCGGAGTTCTTC. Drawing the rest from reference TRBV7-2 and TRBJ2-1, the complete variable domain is GAGVSQSPSNKVTEKGKDVELRCDPISGHTALYWYRQSLGQGLEFLIYFQGNSAPDKSGLPSDRFSAERTGGSVSTLTIQRTQQEDSAVYLCASSLERAHPEFFGPGTRLTVL.

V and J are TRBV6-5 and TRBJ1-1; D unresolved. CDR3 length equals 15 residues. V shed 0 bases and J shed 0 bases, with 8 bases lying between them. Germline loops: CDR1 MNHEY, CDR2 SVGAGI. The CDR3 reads CASSYSGMMNTEAFF. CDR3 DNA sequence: TGTGCCAGCAGTTACTCTGGTATGATGAACACTGAAGCTTTCTTT.